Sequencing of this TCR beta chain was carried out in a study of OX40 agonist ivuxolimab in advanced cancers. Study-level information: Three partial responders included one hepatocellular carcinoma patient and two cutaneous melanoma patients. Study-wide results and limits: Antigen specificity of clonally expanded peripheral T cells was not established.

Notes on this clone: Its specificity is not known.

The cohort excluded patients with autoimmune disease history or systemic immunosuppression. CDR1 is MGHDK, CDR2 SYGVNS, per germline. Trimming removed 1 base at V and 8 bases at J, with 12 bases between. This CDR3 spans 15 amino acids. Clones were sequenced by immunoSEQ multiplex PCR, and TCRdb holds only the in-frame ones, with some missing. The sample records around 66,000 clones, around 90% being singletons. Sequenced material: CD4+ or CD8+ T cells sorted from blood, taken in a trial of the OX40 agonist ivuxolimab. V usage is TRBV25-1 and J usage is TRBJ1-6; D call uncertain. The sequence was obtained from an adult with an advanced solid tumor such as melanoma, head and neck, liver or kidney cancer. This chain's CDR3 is CASSEWMVRDSPLHF. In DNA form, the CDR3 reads TGTGCCAGCAGTGAATGGATGGTGAGGGATTCACCCCTCCACTTT.